These 7 T cell receptor beta chains came from one sample sequenced in a study of T cells in Graves' hyperthyroidism and ophthalmopathy. Researchers took RNA transcripts and amplified the TCR beta CDR3 regions from them. An initial round of RT-PCR targeting the TCR CDR3 relied on the HTBI primer set. TCRdb analysed the multiplex PCR reads with MiXCR anew, one entry per CDR3 protein. The profile covers over 700,000 distinct CDR3 sequences, with roughly a sixth appearing a single time and 16% taken by the ten largest. Sequenced: blood. The source is a woman in her 50s with Graves' hyperthyroidism that later progressed to Graves' ophthalmopathy.

J is TRBJ1-5 and V is TRBV6-1, with a tentative D call TRBD1 (6 bases). The CDR3 covers 13 residues. V was clipped by 9 bases and J by 3 bases, with 12 bases between them. Germline V gene data show CDR1 as MNHNS and CDR2 as SASEGT. The CDR3 here is CASITGLNQPQHF. In DNA form, the CDR3 reads TGTGCCAGTATTACAGGGCTCAATCAGCCCCAGCATTTT.

V is TRBV12-5 and J is TRBJ2-1; 7 nucleotides agree with TRBD1. The CDR3 extends over 16 amino acids. CDR1 is LGHNT and CDR2 is FRNRAP in the germline V gene. Losses at the gene ends were 2 bases for V and 8 bases for J; bases not matched to a gene: 12. The CDR3 DNA is TGTGCTAGTGGTTTGTGGATGACAGGGCAGGGGGATGAGCAGTTCTTC. Translating it yields CASGLWMTGQGDEQFF.

This clonotype was detected ten times or more. The V and J genes are TRBV3-1 and TRBJ1-1, with TRBD1 identical over 7 bases. Germline V gene lookup returns CDR1 LGHDT and CDR2 YNNKEL (reference sequence). J gave up 0 bases and V 4 bases, and 8 bases lay outside the gene matches. The CDR3 is 16 residues long. CDR3 residues: CASSPRDRLMNTEAFF. The CDR3 DNA reads TGTGCCAGCAGCCCCCGGGACAGACTCATGAACACTGAAGCTTTCTTT.

Concerning this clonotype: A much larger clone lies a single base off, so this may be a read error. The chain joins TRBV6-1 to TRBJ1-1; D unresolved. There are 13 residues in the CDR3. Per the germline V gene, CDR1 is MNHNS and CDR2 is SASEGT. CDR3 amino acids: CASSDRPNTEAVF. For the CDR3, the DNA is TGTGCCAGCAGTGATCGGCCGAACACTGAAGCTGTCTTT.

The chain recombines TRBV29-1 with TRBJ2-1; D assignment may be TRBD1 or TRBD2 (5 bases each). The CDR3 is made up of 15 amino acids. Trimming removed 6 bases from V and 5 bases from J, with 20 bases in between. CDR1 is SQVTM and CDR2 is ANQGSEA in the germline V gene. The CDR3 loop reads CSVILGTVLNNEQFF. The CDR3 nucleotides are TGCAGCGTAATACTCGGGACCGTTCTAAACAATGAGCAGTTCTTC.

This clonotype was recorded many times. This chain links TRBV2 with TRBJ1-1; TRBD1 is a possible D gene (5 bases). Germline loops: CDR1 SNHLY, CDR2 FYNNEI. This CDR3 region has 15 residues. V lost 7 bases and J lost 7, with 22 bases in between. CDR3: CASIRRGSYRGEAFF. The CDR3 DNA follows: TGTGCCAGCATCCGTCGGGGATCCTATAGGGGTGAAGCTTTCTTT.

The chain combines TRBV5-1 with TRBJ2-6; possibly TRBD1 for D (5 bases). Germline values: CDR1 SGHRS, CDR2 YFSETQ. The CDR3 has 17 residues. The V and J ends lost 6 bases and 2 bases respectively, with 18 bases between them. CDR3 protein: CASTLGAVTPGANVLTF. The CDR3, as DNA: TGCGCCAGCACTCTTGGGGCCGTGACTCCTGGGGCCAACGTCCTGACTTTC.